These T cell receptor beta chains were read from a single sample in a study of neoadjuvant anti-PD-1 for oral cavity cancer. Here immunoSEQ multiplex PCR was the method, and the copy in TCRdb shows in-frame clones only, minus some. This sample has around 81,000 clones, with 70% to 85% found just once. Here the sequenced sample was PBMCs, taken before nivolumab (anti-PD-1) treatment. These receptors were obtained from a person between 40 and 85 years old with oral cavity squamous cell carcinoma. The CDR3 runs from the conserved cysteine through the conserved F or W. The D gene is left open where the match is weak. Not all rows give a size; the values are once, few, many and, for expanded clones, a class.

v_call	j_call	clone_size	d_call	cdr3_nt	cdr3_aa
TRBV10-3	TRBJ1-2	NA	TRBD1	TGTGCCATCAGTGGACAGGGGTCGAAAAGCTATGGCTACACCTTC	CAISGQGSKSYGYTF
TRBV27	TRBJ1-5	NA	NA	TGTGCCAGCAGGGAGCGCAATCAGCCCCAGCATTTT	CASRERNQPQHF
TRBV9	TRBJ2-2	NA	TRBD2	TGTGCCAGCAGCGTCAAGACTAGCGGGAACACCGGGGAGCTGTTTTTT	CASSVKTSGNTGELFF
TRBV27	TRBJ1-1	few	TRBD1	TGTGCCACCGGGACAGGGCACTACACTGAAGCTTTCTTT	CATGTGHYTEAFF
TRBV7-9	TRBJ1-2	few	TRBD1	TGTGCCAGCAGCTCACAGGGGATTGGTGGCTACACCTTC	CASSSQGIGGYTF
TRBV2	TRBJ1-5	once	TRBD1	TGTGCCAGCAGGCCGGGACAGGGTCAGCCCCAGCATTTT	CASRPGQGQPQHF
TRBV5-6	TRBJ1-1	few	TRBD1	TGTGCCAGCAGCCGGGGGACAGGGGTTGTGAACACTGAAGCTTTCTTT	CASSRGTGVVNTEAFF
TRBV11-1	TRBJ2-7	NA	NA	TGTGCCAGCAGTTCCCCCGGGAGTTATTACGAGCAGTACTTC	CASSSPGSYYEQYF
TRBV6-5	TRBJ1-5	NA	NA	TGTGCCAGCAGCACGACAGAGCTCCAGCCCCAGCATTTT	CASSTTELQPQHF
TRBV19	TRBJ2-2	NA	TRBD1	TGTGCCAGTAGTGCGGACAGGGGGAGCGGGGAGCTGTTTTTT	CASSADRGSGELFF
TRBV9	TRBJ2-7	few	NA	TGTGCCAGCAGCGTAGATAGGGGTGGAGGCGAGCAGTACTTC	CASSVDRGGGEQYF
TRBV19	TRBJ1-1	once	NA	TGTGCCAGTAGTACTCCAGCCAACACTGAAGCTTTCTTT	CASSTPANTEAFF
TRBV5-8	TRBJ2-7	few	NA	TGTGCCAGCAGCTTGAGCTGGCGTTCGAGCTCCTACGAGCAGTACTTC	CASSLSWRSSSYEQYF